The 21 T cell receptor beta chains below come from one sample, sequenced in a study of human T cells and chemical hapten exposure. Time point specified: patch test 2, 6 weeks after DPC sensitization. As to treatment: therapeutic diphenylcyclopropenone sensitization with weekly scalp DPC. From the RACE reads, TCRdb called clonotypes with MiXCR, one entry per CDR3 protein. The sample includes more than 80,000 distinct CDR3 sequences, around 9.3% of them seen just once. The input for sequencing was whole blood, taken in connection with sensitization to the hapten diphenylcyclopropenone (DPC). The receptors shown here come from a woman aged 45-65 years with alopecia areata. Some clones in this sample may be carry-over from other donors' samples.

This chain joins TRBV28 and TRBJ1-4, with TRBD1 matching 8 bases. This CDR3 region has 12 residues. Trimming took 5 bases from V and 12 from J; bases not matched to a gene: 5. The germline V gene has CDR1 MDHEN and CDR2 SYDVKM. Here the CDR3 reads CASSGQGPQLFF. For the CDR3, the DNA is TGTGCCAGCAGTGGACAGGGCCCTCAACTGTTTTTT.

This clonotype was seen a few times. This rearrangement joins TRBV5-6 to TRBJ2-2, with 12 bases identical to TRBD1. The CDR3 contains 16 residues. The germline gives CDR1 SGHDT, CDR2 YYEEEE. V lost 6 bases, J lost 6 bases, and 9 bases stayed unmatched. CDR3 nucleotide sequence: TGTGCCAGCATCAGTACCGGGACAGGGGGCCCCGGGGAGCTGTTTTTT. Translation gives CASISTGTGGPGELFF.

This clonotype was counted between two and nine times. The CDR3 nucleotides read TGCAGTGCTCACCCCCGGACTAACTCCTACGAGCAGTACTTC. Protein sequence: CSAHPRTNSYEQYF. The chain carries TRBV20-1 and TRBJ2-7; possible D gene TRBD2, 6 bases. With 5 bases removed from V and 0 bases from J, the gap between germline ends came to 14 bases. Germline assignment: CDR1 DFQATT and CDR2 SNEGSKA (reference sequence). The CDR3 totals 14 residues.

This clonotype was seen many times. The chain is built from TRBV29-1 and TRBJ1-1; D unresolved. With 4 bases removed from V and 7 bases from J, the gap between germline ends came to 10 bases. From germline, CDR1 is SQVTM and CDR2 ANQGSEA. The CDR3 sequence is 11 residues long. The chain's CDR3 is CSVGKGGEAFF. As DNA, the CDR3 is TGCAGCGTTGGAAAGGGAGGTGAAGCTTTCTTT.

This clonotype was found many times. The chain joins TRBV4-2 to TRBJ2-2; a weak D match, TRBD2 (5 bases). The CDR3 sequence is 17 residues long. The ends were cut back, 2 bases at V and 4 bases at J, with 17 bases in the middle. Germline V gene lookup returns CDR1 LGHNA and CDR2 YNFKEQ. CDR3 sequence: CASSQSLFTSFTGELFF. The CDR3 DNA sequence: TGTGCCAGCAGCCAATCCTTGTTTACTAGTTTCACCGGGGAGCTGTTTTTT.

The CDR3 is CASSTGEWLAEIYEQYF. The DNA for the CDR3 is TGTGCCAGCAGCACCGGAGAATGGCTAGCGGAAATCTACGAGCAGTACTTC. This sequence joins TRBV11-1 and TRBJ2-7, with 7 bases matching TRBD2. CDR1 SGHAT and CDR2 FQDESV come from the germline V gene (reference sequence). This CDR3 has 17 amino acids. J gave up 3 bases and V 5 bases, and 16 bases lay outside the gene matches.

This clonotype was seen many times. The chain links TRBV6-2 or TRBV6-3 to TRBJ1-1, with D unclear. Germline V lookup: CDR1 MNHEY, CDR2 SVGEGT. Trimming pared 3 bases from V and 1 base from J, leaving 18 bases between. The CDR3 totals 17 residues. CDR3 nucleotide sequence: TGTGCCAGCAGTTATTGGGAAGACCTCCCGCAGAACACTGAAGCTTTCTTT. It specifies CASSYWEDLPQNTEAFF.

This clonotype was picked up many times. This chain connects TRBV7-9 to TRBJ2-6; D is uncertain. Deletions cut 6 bases from V and 0 bases from J, with 3 bases between. CDR3 length: 13 amino acids. CDR1 is SEHNR and CDR2 is FQNEAQ in the germline V gene (reference sequence). The CDR3 spells CASRYSGANVLTF. The CDR3 DNA is TGTGCCAGCAGGTACTCTGGGGCCAACGTCCTGACTTTC.

This clonotype has at least ten counts. The V gene is TRBV5-4, the J gene TRBJ2-7; 7 bases agree with TRBD1. With V trimmed by 4 bases and J by 2 bases, 9 bases remained unmatched. The CDR3 spans 15 residues. In germline, CDR1 is SGHNT, CDR2 YYREEE (reference sequence). CDR3 region: CASSHIGTATYEQYF. Here the CDR3 DNA reads TGTGCCAGCAGCCACATCGGGACAGCGACCTACGAGCAGTACTTC.

Ten or more counts support this clonotype. V gene TRBV29-1 combines with J gene TRBJ1-5, with a possible D match to TRBD1 (5 bases). There are 14 residues in the CDR3. Germline V CDR1 and CDR2: SQVTM, ANQGSEA. Trimming shortened V by 4 bases and J by 2 bases, and 12 bases separated the two germline ends. The DNA for the CDR3 is TGCAGCGTTGGATGGGGGAGCGGCAATCAGCCCCAGCATTTT. Translating gives CSVGWGSGNQPQHF.

The chain carries TRBV29-1 and TRBJ2-7, with 9 bases lining up with TRBD2. Germline CDR1 is SQVTM and CDR2 is ANQGSEA. The CDR3 spans 14 residues. After removal of 8 bases from V and 0 bases from J, the junction contained 8 bases not matched to a gene. For the CDR3, the DNA is TGCAGCCGGGGTAAAGCGGGGGGCTCCTACGAGCAGTACTTC. Translated: CSRGKAGGSYEQYF.

The rearrangement uses TRBV3-1 and TRBJ1-1; 7 bases are shared with TRBD1. V was clipped by 3 bases and J by 6 bases; unmatched bases: 4. From germline, CDR1 is LGHDT and CDR2 YNNKEL (reference sequence). The length of the CDR3 is 13 residues. This chain's CDR3 is CASSQFRGSEAFF. For the CDR3, the DNA is TGTGCCAGCAGCCAGTTCAGGGGGTCTGAAGCTTTCTTT.

This clonotype was seen repeatedly, ten times or more. The chain joins TRBV20-1 to TRBJ1-6; no firm D call. The CDR3 runs 11 residues. Germline CDR1 is DFQATT and CDR2 is SNEGSKA (reference sequence). V lost 0 bases and J 7 bases, leaving 1 base between the germline ends. The CDR3: CSARENSPLHF. Written as DNA, the CDR3 is TGCAGTGCTAGAGAAAATTCACCCCTCCACTTT.

The table lists this clonotype with many counts. The V call is TRBV7-9, the J call TRBJ2-5; 12 bases are shared with TRBD2. V lost 3 bases, J lost 5 bases, and 13 bases stayed unmatched. Germline CDR1 SEHNR, CDR2 FQNEAQ (reference sequence). CDR3 length equals 18 residues. The CDR3 bases are TGTGCCAGCAGCTTGCCCCCTAGACTAGCGGGAGAGAAGGAGACCCAGTACTTC. Its protein is CASSLPPRLAGEKETQYF.

This clonotype was counted between two and nine times. The chain recombines TRBV7-8 with TRBJ2-1; the D is unclear. The ends were cut back, 8 bases at V and 4 bases at J, with 12 bases in the middle. Germline CDR1 and CDR2: SGHVS and FQNEAQ. The CDR3 consists of 13 residues. As DNA, the CDR3 is TGTGCCAGCGCCCCCCCCCCATACAATGAGCAGTTCTTC. Amino acids: CASAPPPYNEQFF.

This clonotype has a handful of counts. The chain recombines TRBV20-1 with TRBJ1-2; TRBD1 might be the D (5 bases). Germline CDR1 is DFQATT and CDR2 is SNEGSKA (reference sequence). Between the trimmed V and J ends, which lost 0 bases and 6 bases, there was a span of 14 bases. The CDR3 runs 14 residues. CDR3 amino acids: CSARDLRGADGYTF. CDR3 in DNA: TGCAGTGCTAGAGATCTGCGGGGCGCCGATGGCTACACCTTC.

There are many counts of this clonotype. The chain carries TRBV7-8 and TRBJ1-1; D might be TRBD1 (5 bases). CDR3 size: 14 residues. Trimming removed 3 bases at V and 3 bases at J, with 11 bases between. CDR1 is SGHVS, CDR2 FQNEAQ, per germline. The CDR3 region has the DNA TGTGCCAGCAGCTTCCGGGCGGGGGACACTGAAGCTTTCTTT. It specifies CASSFRAGDTEAFF. Full variable domain (outside the CDR3, taken from reference TRBV7-8 and TRBJ1-1): GAGVSQSPRYKVAKRGQDVALRCDPISGHVSLFWYQQALGQGPEFLTYFQNEAQLDKSGLPSDRFFAERPEGSVSTLKIQRTQQEDSAVYLCASSFRAGDTEAFFGQGTRLTVV.

The chain has TRBV19 and TRBJ2-1; D is perhaps TRBD1 (6 bases). The CDR3 extends over 14 amino acids. The ends were cut back, 8 bases at V and 0 bases at J, with 11 bases in the middle. The germline V gene encodes CDR1 LNHDA and CDR2 SQIVND (reference sequence). CDR3 bases: TGTGCCAGTCTGCAGGGGAGCTCCTACAATGAGCAGTTCTTC. It yields the protein CASLQGSSYNEQFF.

This clonotype was seen many times. This rearrangement joins TRBV28 to TRBJ2-7; D is possibly TRBD1 or TRBD2 (5 bases each). The CDR3 contains 13 residues. The germline V gene has CDR1 MDHEN and CDR2 SYDVKM. V lost 4 bases, J lost 10 bases, and 17 bases lay in between. CDR3 sequence reads: CASSSAGSWVQYF. CDR3 DNA sequence: TGTGCCAGCAGTTCGGCAGGGAGTTGGGTTCAGTACTTC.

The chain is built from TRBV20-1 and TRBJ2-1; D gene uncertain. Germline V gene lookup returns CDR1 DFQATT and CDR2 SNEGSKA (reference sequence). V was clipped by 5 bases and J by 1 base, with 18 bases between them. The CDR3 is made up of 16 amino acids. The CDR3 nucleotides read TGCAGTGCTCCCCGCCCGGGTGGAAATTCCTACAATGAGCAGTTCTTC. Amino acid sequence: CSAPRPGGNSYNEQFF.

In this sample, this clonotype turned up many times. The chain links TRBV5-1 to TRBJ1-1; D gene unclear. In germline, CDR1 is SGHRS, CDR2 YFSETQ. The CDR3 is 14 amino acids. V shed 3 bases and J shed 1 base, with 10 bases lying between them. CDR3 sequence reads: CASSSFPGNTEAFF. In nucleotides, the CDR3 is TGCGCCAGCAGCTCCTTTCCGGGGAACACTGAAGCTTTCTTT.